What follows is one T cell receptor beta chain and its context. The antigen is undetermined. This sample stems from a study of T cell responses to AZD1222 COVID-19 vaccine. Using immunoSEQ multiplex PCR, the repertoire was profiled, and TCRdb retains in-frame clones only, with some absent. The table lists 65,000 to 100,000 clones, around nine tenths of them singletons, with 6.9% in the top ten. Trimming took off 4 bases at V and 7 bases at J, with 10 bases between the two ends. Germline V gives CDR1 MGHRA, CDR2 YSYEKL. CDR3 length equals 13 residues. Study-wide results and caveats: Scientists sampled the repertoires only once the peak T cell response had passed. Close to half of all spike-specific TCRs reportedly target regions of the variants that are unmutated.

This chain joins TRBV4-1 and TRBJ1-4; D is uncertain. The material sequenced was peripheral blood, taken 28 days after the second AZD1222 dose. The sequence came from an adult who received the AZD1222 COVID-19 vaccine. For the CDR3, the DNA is TGCGCCAGCAGCCCCCAATGGACTGAAAAACTGTTTTTT. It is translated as CASSPQWTEKLFF.